This T cell receptor (beta chain) originates from a study of Ad26.COV2.S vaccination and SARS-CoV-2 variants. Sequenced by immunoSEQ multiplex PCR; TCRdb stores in-frame clones only, minus some. Of approximately 340,000 clones listed, about 91% are singletons. The study, taken as a whole, reports: CD8+ and CD4+ T cells specific for spike reportedly responded with substantial breadth after vaccination. Measurement of non-spike TCR breadth gave similar results in vaccine and placebo recipients.

About this clone itself: Its antigen remains unknown.

Germline V gene lookup returns CDR1 KGHSH and CDR2 LQKENI. V dropped 3 bases and J dropped 7 bases, with 16 bases sitting between them. The CDR3 loop spans 16 amino acids. The rearrangement links TRBV18 to TRBJ1-6, with D maybe TRBD1 (6 bases). The clonotype originates from a human donor who had recovered from COVID-19. Specimen: peripheral blood, collected after recovery from COVID-19. The CDR3 coding sequence is TGTGCCAGCTCACCGGAGAACAGGGTACGCAATTCACCCCTCCACTTT. Amino acid sequence: CASSPENRVRNSPLHF.